These 26 T cell receptor beta chains came from one sample sequenced in a study of shared clonotypes between healthy human individuals. Assay used: immunoSEQ multiplex PCR; TCRdb lists only in-frame clones, some missing. The repertoire consists of about 1,900,000 clones, with about 94% occurring once and the leading ten covering under 1.5%. Naive CD8 cells lacked CD45RO, underwent positive selection for CCR7 and left out terminally differentiated effector memory CD45RA+ cells. The sequenced sample was naive CD8+ T cells sorted from blood. The source is a young man in good health.

The CDR3 loop is CASSVVSSGETQYF. CDR3 in DNA: TGTGCCAGCAGCGTAGTGAGTAGCGGGGAGACCCAGTACTTC. This rearrangement joins TRBV9 to TRBJ2-5, with TRBD2 identical over 7 bases. Per germline, CDR1 SGDLS and CDR2 YYNGEE. J gave up 5 bases and V 0 bases, and 4 bases lay outside the gene matches. This CDR3 has 14 residues. Supplemented by reference TRBV9 and TRBJ2-5, the full variable domain reads DSGVTQTPKHLITATGQRVTLRCSPRSGDLSVYWYQQSLDQGLQFLIQYYNGEERAKGNILERFSAQQFPDLHSELNLSSLELGDSALYFCASSVVSSGETQYFGPGTRLLVL.

Comments on this clone: The sample contains more than one DNA sequence encoding this CDR3. The rearrangement links TRBV6-1 to TRBJ2-3; tentatively, D is TRBD1 (6 bases). The CDR3 is made up of 15 amino acids. Trimming left V 1 base short and J 0 bases short, with 8 bases between. The germline CDR1 and CDR2 sequences are MNHNS and SASEGT. CDR3: CASSEVDRSTDTQYF. In DNA, the CDR3 is TGTGCCAGCAGTGAAGTAGACAGGAGCACAGATACGCAGTATTTT.

This chain joins TRBV5-6 and TRBJ2-7; tentatively, D is TRBD2 (5 bases). This CDR3 spans 13 amino acids. The V gene lost 1 base and the J gene lost 6 bases, with 11 bases spanning the gap. Germline V gene lookup returns CDR1 SGHDT and CDR2 YYEEEE. This CDR3 is CASSLRPRVEQYF. The CDR3, as DNA: TGTGCCAGCAGCTTGAGACCGAGGGTCGAGCAGTACTTC.

The rearrangement uses TRBV7-9 and TRBJ1-2, with unresolved D. Trimming left V 1 base short and J 4 bases short, with 7 bases between. The germline V gene has CDR1 SEHNR and CDR2 FQNEAQ (reference sequence). CDR3 length: 13 residues. The CDR3 DNA reads as TGTGCCAGCAGCTTAGAACCAATCTATGGCTACACCTTC. It codes for CASSLEPIYGYTF.

This clone was counted a few times. The identical CDR3 is also encoded by other nucleotide sequences in the sample. The chain uses TRBV6-5 and TRBJ1-2; D ambiguous. The CDR3 is made up of 13 amino acids. Between the trimmed V and J ends, which lost 6 bases and 2 bases, there was a span of 10 bases. Germline V lookup: CDR1 MNHEY, CDR2 SVGAGI. The DNA for the CDR3 is TGTGCCAGCAGACCCGACACGAACTATGGCTACACCTTC. Translation: CASRPDTNYGYTF.

V usage is TRBV9 and J usage is TRBJ1-1; the match to TRBD1 covers 7 bases. The V and J ends lost 0 bases and 1 base, in that order; junction bases with no gene match: 6. CDR1 and CDR2 from the germline V gene are SGDLS and YYNGEE. This CDR3 comprises 16 residues. The CDR3 loop is CASSVGQGVRNTEAFF. DNA for the CDR3: TGTGCCAGCAGCGTAGGTCAGGGGGTCAGGAACACTGAAGCTTTCTTT.

The genes are TRBV7-8 and TRBJ1-4, with a weak D call TRBD1 (6 bases). This CDR3 has 15 residues. Deletions cut 5 bases from V and 6 bases from J, with 16 bases between. Germline-derived CDR1 and CDR2 are SGHVS and FQNEAQ. Here the CDR3 DNA reads TGTGCCAGCAGCGTTATGGGGGCTGGGGATGAAAAACTGTTTTTT. It is translated as CASSVMGAGDEKLFF.

This chain joins TRBV11-3 and TRBJ2-7; D perhaps matches TRBD1 (6 bases). The CDR3 has 16 residues. The V gene's germline CDR1 is SGHNT and CDR2 YENEEA. V was cut by 6 bases and J by 3 bases, with 21 bases left in between. In DNA, the CDR3 is TGTGCCAGCAGACGACCGACAGGTTGGGGACACTACGAGCAGTACTTC. This codes for CASRRPTGWGHYEQYF. The full variable domain, with the rest looked up from reference TRBV11-3 and TRBJ2-7, is EAGVVQSPRYKIIEKKQPVAFWCNPISGHNTLYWYLQNLGQGPELLIRYENEEAVDDSQLPKDRFSAERLKGVDSTLKIQPAELGDSAVYLCASRRPTGWGHYEQYFGPGTRLTVT.

The genes are TRBV15 and TRBJ2-3, with 10 positions matching TRBD2. The CDR3 is 19 amino acids. The V gene end was trimmed by 0 bases and the J gene end by 6 bases; junction bases not matched to a gene: 15. Germline V gene data show CDR1 as LNHNV and CDR2 as YYDKDF (reference sequence). Written as DNA, the CDR3 is TGTGCCACCAGCAGAGATTGGGACAGAGCTAGCGGGAGTCCGGATACGCAGTATTTT. This gives the protein CATSRDWDRASGSPDTQYF.

The V call is TRBV4-1, the J call TRBJ1-5; perhaps TRBD1 as D (6 bases). V lost 4 bases and J lost 0, with 13 bases in between. The germline V gene has CDR1 MGHRA and CDR2 YSYEKL. This CDR3 contains 16 residues. CDR3 sequence: CASSPETGYSNQPQHF. The CDR3, as DNA: TGCGCCAGCAGCCCGGAGACAGGATATAGCAATCAGCCCCAGCATTTT.

The genes are TRBV9 and TRBJ2-7; 10 nucleotides align to TRBD1. J gave up 5 bases and V 3 bases, and 8 bases lay outside the gene matches. This CDR3 is 15 amino acids long. CDR1 and CDR2 from the germline V gene are SGDLS and YYNGEE. CDR3: CASSAEPTGGNEQYF. For the CDR3, the DNA is TGTGCCAGCAGCGCTGAGCCGACAGGGGGCAACGAGCAGTACTTC. Complete variable domain (other parts from reference TRBV9 and TRBJ2-7): DSGVTQTPKHLITATGQRVTLRCSPRSGDLSVYWYQQSLDQGLQFLIQYYNGEERAKGNILERFSAQQFPDLHSELNLSSLELGDSALYFCASSAEPTGGNEQYFGPGTRLTVT.

The V gene is TRBV28, the J gene TRBJ2-1; weak D call: TRBD1 (6 bases). Trimming stripped 6 bases from V and 8 bases from J, with 26 bases between. This CDR3 comprises 17 residues. Germline V gives CDR1 MDHEN, CDR2 SYDVKM. CDR3 residues: CASRGYREHAHSDEQFF. In DNA, the CDR3 is TGTGCCAGCAGAGGATACAGGGAACACGCCCATAGTGATGAGCAGTTCTTC.

As for this clone: This sample includes further DNA sequences coding for the same CDR3. The chain links TRBV10-3 to TRBJ2-7; possibly TRBD1 or TRBD2 for D (5 bases each). The CDR3 is 14 residues long. CDR1 and CDR2 (germline): ENHRY, SYGVKD. V shed 4 bases and J shed 2 bases, with 12 bases lying between them. The CDR3 spells CAISGGTGTYEQYF. The CDR3 DNA reads TGTGCCATCAGTGGAGGGACGGGGACCTACGAGCAGTACTTC.

In nucleotides, the CDR3 is TGTGCCAGCAGCGGAGAAGGCGGCACTTCTAATGAAAAACTGTTTTTT. Residues: CASSGEGGTSNEKLFF. The J gene is TRBJ1-4, the V gene TRBV9; no clear D gene. The CDR3 covers 16 residues. V lost 3 bases and J lost 3, with 15 bases in between. Germline CDR1 is SGDLS and CDR2 is YYNGEE.

This clone showed up just once. The V gene is TRBV6-1, the J gene TRBJ2-2; D gene unclear. CDR3 size: 14 residues. The germline V gene has CDR1 MNHNS and CDR2 SASEGT. The germline V and J ends were trimmed by 1 base and 6 bases, with 9 bases remaining between them. The DNA for the CDR3 is TGTGCCAGCAGTGAAGTTAGTGGGCCCGGGGAGCTGTTTTTT. It yields the protein CASSEVSGPGELFF.

The chain carries TRBV19 and TRBJ2-2; no definite D call. V dropped 3 bases and J dropped 0 bases, with 8 bases sitting between them. This CDR3 has 15 amino acids. Germline loops: CDR1 LNHDA, CDR2 SQIVND (reference sequence). CDR3 residues: CASSMIPTNTGELFF. The DNA of the CDR3 is TGTGCCAGTAGTATGATTCCGACGAACACCGGGGAGCTGTTTTTT.

This chain links TRBV2 with TRBJ1-2; unclear D gene. Trimming removed 7 bases at V and 6 bases at J, with 12 bases between. This CDR3 region has 12 residues. Germline values: CDR1 SNHLY, CDR2 FYNNEI. CDR3: CASKGSSHGYTF. CDR3 sequence (DNA): TGTGCCAGCAAGGGCAGCTCCCATGGCTACACCTTC.

The V and J genes are TRBV13 and TRBJ1-3; tentatively, D is TRBD1 (5 bases). Germline V gives CDR1 PRHDT, CDR2 FYEKMQ (reference sequence). The CDR3 runs 16 residues. Trimming stripped 5 bases from V and 2 bases from J, with 16 bases between. This chain's CDR3 is CASSSRDLLTGNTIYF. Here the CDR3 DNA reads TGTGCCAGCAGCAGCAGGGACCTTCTAACTGGAAACACCATATATTTT.

V gene TRBV5-6 combines with J gene TRBJ1-3; 8 nucleotides agree with TRBD1. Germline V gene lookup returns CDR1 SGHDT and CDR2 YYEEEE. This CDR3 is 15 amino acids long. Trimming took 4 bases from V and 4 from J; bases not matched to a gene: 7. DNA of the CDR3: TGTGCCAGCAGCGAGAAAACAGGGGGAGGAAACACCATATATTTT. It is translated as CASSEKTGGGNTIYF.

The chain has TRBV4-1 and TRBJ1-1; the D is unclear. Germline lookup yields CDR1 MGHRA and CDR2 YSYEKL. The V end was cut by 4 bases, the J end by 0 bases, with 15 bases between. This CDR3 is 16 amino acids long. The CDR3 DNA sequence: TGCGCCAGCAGCCCTAACCCACAGATGATGAACACTGAAGCTTTCTTT. Its protein product is CASSPNPQMMNTEAFF.

This clone was recorded at least ten times. This same CDR3 is encoded by further DNA sequences in the sample. The V call is TRBV6-5, the J call TRBJ1-1; D unclear. The CDR3 runs to 14 residues. Between the trimmed V and J ends, which lost 2 bases and 0 bases, there was a span of 7 bases. The germline CDR1 and CDR2 sequences are MNHEY and SVGAGI. CDR3 DNA sequence: TGTGCCAGCAGTTACGTGGGCATGAACACTGAAGCTTTCTTT. Amino acid sequence: CASSYVGMNTEAFF.

The V gene is TRBV6-5, the J gene TRBJ2-7; 11 bases are shared with TRBD1. The CDR3 spans 15 residues. Germline assignment: CDR1 MNHEY and CDR2 SVGAGI. Trimming cost V 4 bases and J 3 bases; bases outside gene matches: 5. In nucleotides, the CDR3 is TGTGCCAGCAGTTGGCCGGGACAGGGGGGCTACGAGCAGTACTTC. Amino acids: CASSWPGQGGYEQYF.

Of note for this clone: With a much larger clone just one base away, this may be a read error. This sample includes further DNA sequences coding for the same CDR3. This chain uses TRBV4-3 with TRBJ2-5; D is ambiguous. Germline V CDR1 and CDR2: LGHNA, YSLEER. This CDR3 has 14 residues. Between the trimmed V and J ends, which lost 1 base and 2 bases, there was a span of 8 bases. The CDR3 bases are TGCGCCAGCAGCCAAGTTTTAGGACAAGAGACCCAGTACTTC. Translated: CASSQVLGQETQYF.

About this clone: The identical CDR3 is also encoded by other nucleotide sequences in the sample. The gene calls are TRBV6-5 and TRBJ2-2; no reliable D call. The CDR3 is made up of 11 amino acids. Germline values: CDR1 MNHEY, CDR2 SVGAGI. Trimming removed 6 bases from V and 5 bases from J, with 4 bases in between. The DNA of the CDR3 is TGTGCCAGCAGAAGTACCGGGGAGCTGTTTTTT. It yields the protein CASRSTGELFF.

The CDR3 nucleotides read TGTGCCAGCAGCTTAGGTACGGATTTCTATGGCTACACCTTC. Its protein is CASSLGTDFYGYTF. The rearrangement joins TRBV7-9 to TRBJ1-2, with D unclear. This CDR3 contains 14 residues. The V end lost 1 base, the J end lost 4 bases, and 10 bases lay between the germline ends. Germline loops: CDR1 SEHNR, CDR2 FQNEAQ (reference sequence).

The V gene is TRBV29-1, the J gene TRBJ2-1, with D possibly TRBD2 on 5 matching bases. The V end lost 4 bases, the J end lost 4 bases, and 8 bases lay between the germline ends. The CDR3 length is 12 residues. Germline-derived CDR1 and CDR2 are SQVTM and ANQGSEA. CDR3 residues: CSVGGLYNEQFF. The CDR3, as DNA: TGCAGCGTTGGAGGGTTATACAATGAGCAGTTCTTC.